The 3 T cell receptor beta chains below all came from one sample that was sequenced in a study of blood T cell repertoires in COVID-19. The data were produced by immunoSEQ multiplex PCR, yet TCRdb's version contains in-frame clones alone and is incomplete. Here the sample spans around 180,000 clones, roughly 88% being singletons. Source material: peripheral blood. Receptor source: a man aged 55 to 70 with acute or convalescent COVID-19.

V is TRBV2 and J is TRBJ1-4, with 9 bases lining up with TRBD1. The V gene end was trimmed by 8 bases and the J gene end by 5 bases; junction bases not matched to a gene: 9. CDR3 length equals 15 residues. Germline V CDR1 and CDR2: SNHLY, FYNNEI. CDR3 sequence reads: CASRPLGQGNEKLFF. In nucleotides, the CDR3 is TGTGCCAGCCGACCCCTAGGACAGGGGAATGAAAAACTGTTTTTT.

Turning to this clone: Other DNA sequences in this sample translate to the same CDR3. V usage is TRBV12-5 and J usage is TRBJ1-2; possibly TRBD1 for D (6 bases). Looked up from germline, CDR1 is LGHNT and CDR2 is FRNRAP. This CDR3 region has 13 residues. V lost 7 bases and J 4 bases, leaving 13 bases between the germline ends. CDR3 in amino acids: CASATDRFYGYTF. CDR3 bases: TGTGCTAGTGCCACGGACAGATTCTATGGCTACACCTTC.

A single count supports this clone. This chain uses TRBV3-1 (or the pseudogene TRBV3-2) with TRBJ2-2; TRBD1 agrees at 11 bases. V was pared by 4 bases and J by 6 bases, with 4 bases of the junction left unmatched. The CDR3 contains 15 residues. In germline, CDR1 is LGHDT, CDR2 YNNKEL (reference sequence). CDR3 sequence (DNA): TGTGCCAGCAGCCGCGGACAGGGGGCGGCCGGGGAGCTGTTTTTT. This gives the protein CASSRGQGAAGELFF.